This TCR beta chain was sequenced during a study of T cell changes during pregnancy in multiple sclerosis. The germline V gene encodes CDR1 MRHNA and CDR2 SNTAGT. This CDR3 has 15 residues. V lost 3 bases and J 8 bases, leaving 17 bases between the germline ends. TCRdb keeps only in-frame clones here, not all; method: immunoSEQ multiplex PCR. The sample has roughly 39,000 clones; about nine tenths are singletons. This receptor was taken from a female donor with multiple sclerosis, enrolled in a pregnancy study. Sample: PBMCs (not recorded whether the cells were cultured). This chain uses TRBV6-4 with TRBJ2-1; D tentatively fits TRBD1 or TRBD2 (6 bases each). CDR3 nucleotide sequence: TGTGCCAGCAGTGAGCGACAGGAGGGCTTCGATGAGCAGTTCTTC. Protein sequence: CASSERQEGFDEQFF.